These 31 T cell receptor beta chains were sequenced from one sample in a study of blood T cell repertoires in COVID-19. Profiled with immunoSEQ multiplex PCR; TCRdb holds only in-frame clones, not every one. This table holds about 120,000 clones, around nine tenths found once. Sequencing was done on a sample of peripheral blood. All receptors come from a human donor with active COVID-19. The donor label of this sample is uncertain.

The rearrangement uses TRBV4-1 and TRBJ2-4; 16 positions agree with TRBD2. With V trimmed by 2 bases and J by 1 base, 11 bases remained unmatched. Germline V gene sequence: CDR1 MGHRA, CDR2 YSYEKL. CDR3 size: 21 residues. The CDR3 DNA reads TGCGCCAGCAGCCAAACCACCGGGACTAGCGGGGGGGCCGAGGCCAAAAACATTCAGTACTTC. This gives the protein CASSQTTGTSGGAEAKNIQYF.

The V and J genes are TRBV5-4 and TRBJ2-5, with D maybe TRBD2 (5 bases). V lost 0 bases to trimming and J lost 5 bases, with 8 bases between them. The CDR3 sequence is 13 residues long. Germline CDR1 reads SGHNT; CDR2 reads YYREEE (reference sequence). CDR3 region: CASSLDRRETQYF. DNA for the CDR3: TGTGCCAGCAGCTTGGACCGGAGGGAGACCCAGTACTTC.

As to this clone: Other DNA sequences in the sample encode the same CDR3. The chain recombines TRBV9 with TRBJ2-7; D might be TRBD1 (6 bases). The CDR3 extends over 14 amino acids. Trimming shortened V by 0 bases and J by 1 base, and 8 bases separated the two germline ends. Germline V CDR1 and CDR2: SGDLS, YYNGEE. The chain's CDR3 is CASSVATGSYEQYF. The DNA of the CDR3 is TGTGCCAGCAGCGTAGCTACAGGGTCCTACGAGCAGTACTTC.

This clone has more than one count but fewer than ten. The rearrangement uses TRBV6-1 and TRBJ2-7, with D tentatively TRBD2 (6 bases). The CDR3 runs 14 residues. Germline-derived CDR1 and CDR2 are MNHNS and SASEGT. V was cut by 2 bases and J by 7 bases, with 15 bases left in between. DNA for the CDR3: TGTGCCAGCAGTGAACGGGGCGGTCGGGGGGAGCAGTACTTC. Translation gives CASSERGGRGEQYF.

This rearrangement joins TRBV7-6 to TRBJ1-2, with D perhaps matching TRBD1 (5 bases). The germline V and J ends were trimmed by 1 base and 5 bases, with 17 bases remaining between them. Germline-derived CDR1 and CDR2 are SGHVS and FNYEAQ. The CDR3 runs 16 residues. This CDR3 reads CASSLEARVPFYGYTF. In DNA form, the CDR3 reads TGTGCCAGCAGCTTAGAGGCCAGGGTGCCCTTTTATGGCTACACCTTC.

The J gene is TRBJ1-5, the V gene TRBV19, with 8 bases identical to TRBD1. The CDR3 has 17 residues. From germline, CDR1 is LNHDA and CDR2 SQIVND (reference sequence). V lost 3 bases, J lost 0 bases, and 7 bases stayed unmatched. Written as DNA, the CDR3 is TGTGCCAGTAGTATGGCAACAGGGGGAATTAGCAATCAGCCCCAGCATTTT. Translated, it gives CASSMATGGISNQPQHF.

The CDR3 nucleotides read TGTGCCAGCAGTGCGACGGACAGTCCGGGCTCCTACGAGCAGTACTTC. Amino acid sequence: CASSATDSPGSYEQYF. This rearrangement joins TRBV6-1 to TRBJ2-7; TRBD1 might be the D (6 bases). V lost 4 bases, J lost 0 bases, and 16 bases lay in between. Germline lookup yields CDR1 MNHNS and CDR2 SASEGT. This CDR3 has 16 residues.

This clone appeared a few times. The chain joins TRBV6-5 to TRBJ2-7; 9 positions match TRBD1. The CDR3 is 16 amino acids. Germline trimming cut 0 bases from V and 3 bases from J; bases unmatched to any gene: 6. The V gene's germline CDR1 is MNHEY and CDR2 SVGAGI. The CDR3 is CASSYSAGTGNYEQYF. DNA for the CDR3: TGTGCCAGCAGTTACTCGGCCGGGACAGGGAACTACGAGCAGTACTTC.

The gene calls are TRBV5-1 and TRBJ1-2; 7 nucleotides align to TRBD1. V was clipped by 0 bases and J by 6 bases; unmatched bases: 5. The CDR3 extends over 14 amino acids. CDR1 and CDR2 from the germline V gene are SGHRS and YFSETQ. The CDR3 reads CASSLETGSDGYTF. The CDR3, as DNA: TGCGCCAGCAGCTTGGAGACAGGGTCGGATGGCTACACCTTC.

In the case of this clone: One base away lies a much larger clone, so this may be a sequencing read error. The sample carries other DNA sequences with the same CDR3. This sequence joins TRBV7-9 and TRBJ1-1, with 8 bases identical to TRBD1. The V and J ends lost 4 bases and 4 bases, in that order; junction bases with no gene match: 11. Germline loops: CDR1 SEHNR, CDR2 FQNEAQ (reference sequence). This CDR3 has 16 amino acids. The CDR3 DNA sequence: TGTGCCAGCAGCTCAAGACGCAGGGGGCAAGGCACTGAAGCTTTCTTT. It encodes CASSSRRRGQGTEAFF.

The rearrangement joins TRBV12-3 or TRBV12-4 to TRBJ1-5; D call uncertain. V lost 5 bases and J lost 12, with 11 bases in between. The CDR3 extends over 11 amino acids. The CDR3 DNA follows: TGTGCCAGCAGTGGCCTCAACCTCCAGCATTTT. Translated: CASSGLNLQHF.

CDR3 region: CASSLPGQGFSSDTQYF. The CDR3 DNA reads as TGTGCCAGCAGCCTCCCGGGACAGGGGTTTTCTTCAGATACGCAGTATTTT. This rearrangement joins TRBV21-1 to TRBJ2-3; TRBD1, as called in the table, went unchecked against the DNA. TRBV21-1 is a recognized pseudogene. This CDR3 spans 17 amino acids.

This chain uses TRBV28 with TRBJ2-2; TRBD2 aligns across 11 bases. The CDR3 is 19 amino acids. Germline assignment: CDR1 MDHEN and CDR2 SYDVKM. Trimming cost V 5 bases and J 6 bases; bases outside gene matches: 17. CDR3 in amino acids: CASSPHAPIAGGQAGELFF. The CDR3 DNA sequence: TGTGCCAGCAGTCCACATGCCCCCATAGCGGGGGGGCAGGCCGGGGAGCTGTTTTTT.

The chain recombines TRBV18 with TRBJ2-7; D unresolved. The CDR3 is 14 amino acids. V was shortened by 3 bases and J by 7 bases, with 16 bases between the two germline ends. Germline V gene sequence: CDR1 KGHSH, CDR2 LQKENI. CDR3 amino acids: CASSPPSHAREQYF. CDR3 coding DNA: TGTGCCAGCTCACCTCCGAGCCATGCGCGGGAGCAGTACTTC.

J is TRBJ2-1 and V is TRBV5-1; 8 bases align to TRBD2. The CDR3 covers 17 residues. The germline CDR1 and CDR2 sequences are SGHRS and YFSETQ. The J segment lost 3 bases and the V segment lost 2 bases, leaving 10 bases of the junction unmatched. The DNA of the CDR3 is TGCGCCAGCAGCTTTGTGGGGGCGCGGGGGGTCTACAATGAGCAGTTCTTC. Protein sequence: CASSFVGARGVYNEQFF.

This sequence joins TRBV5-4 and TRBJ2-3; D not resolved. V was trimmed by 5 bases and J by 5 bases, leaving 12 bases between them. CDR1 and CDR2 (germline): SGHNT, YYREEE (reference sequence). This CDR3 is built from 13 residues. CDR3 sequence: CASRSRSVDTQYF. CDR3 bases: TGTGCCAGCAGAAGTAGGAGTGTAGATACGCAGTATTTT.

The chain combines TRBV5-4 with TRBJ1-4, with D unclear. Germline CDR1 SGHNT, CDR2 YYREEE (reference sequence). V lost 4 bases, J lost 1 base, and 17 bases lay in between. The CDR3 contains 17 residues. The CDR3 is CASSQPGLGGTNEKLFF. CDR3 coding DNA: TGTGCCAGCAGCCAACCAGGACTGGGAGGAACTAATGAAAAACTGTTTTTT.

This sequence joins TRBV5-4 and TRBJ2-7, with 7 bases matching TRBD1. CDR1 is SGHNT, CDR2 YYREEE, per germline (reference sequence). V was clipped by 4 bases and J by 1 base; unmatched bases: 2. This CDR3 has 13 residues. CDR3 sequence reads: CASSLTGSYEQYF. The CDR3 nucleotides read TGTGCCAGCAGCCTGACAGGGTCCTACGAGCAGTACTTC.

A note on this clone: Different DNA sequences within this sample yield the same CDR3. This sequence joins TRBV7-2 and TRBJ1-4; D is perhaps TRBD1 (6 bases). CDR3 size: 17 residues. Germline CDR1 and CDR2: SGHTA and FQGNSA. Trimming stripped 0 bases from V and 2 bases from J, with 13 bases between. For the CDR3, the DNA is TGTGCCAGCAGCTTAGCGGGGGCAGCCACTACTAATGAAAAACTGTTTTTT. Its translation is CASSLAGAATTNEKLFF. The variable domain in full, completed from reference TRBV7-2 and TRBJ1-4, reads GAGVSQSPSNKVTEKGKDVELRCDPISGHTALYWYRQSLGQGLEFLIYFQGNSAPDKSGLPSDRFSAERTGGSVSTLTIQRTQQEDSAVYLCASSLAGAATTNEKLFFGSGTQLSVL.

The CDR3 DNA reads as TGTGCCAGCAGCCAAGATGCGGGGCGATATGGCTACACCTTC. It yields the protein CASSQDAGRYGYTF. The rearrangement links TRBV3-1 (or the pseudogene TRBV3-2) to TRBJ1-2; possible D gene TRBD1, 5 bases. Germline V CDR1 and CDR2: LGHDT, YNNKEL (reference sequence). This CDR3 is built from 14 residues. V was pared by 0 bases and J by 5 bases, with 10 bases between.

This clone was found once. V is TRBV9 and J is TRBJ2-2, with a possible D match to TRBD2 (5 bases). CDR3 length equals 13 residues. Trimming removed 0 bases at V and 7 bases at J, with 7 bases between. Germline CDR1 is SGDLS and CDR2 is YYNGEE. The CDR3: CASSVVGIGELFF. In DNA form, the CDR3 reads TGTGCCAGCAGCGTAGTCGGGATCGGGGAGCTGTTTTTT.

The gene calls are TRBV4-3 and TRBJ1-5; D call uncertain. V lost 0 bases to trimming and J lost 4 bases, with 10 bases between them. The CDR3 has 15 residues. Germline loops: CDR1 LGHNA, CDR2 YSLEER. Written as DNA, the CDR3 is TGCGCCAGCAGCCAAGACGGGGTTGGGAATCAGCCCCAGCATTTT. As protein: CASSQDGVGNQPQHF.

The chain carries TRBV7-2 and TRBJ2-7; D is possibly TRBD1 (5 bases). CDR3 length equals 14 residues. The germline V gene encodes CDR1 SGHTA and CDR2 FQGNSA. V lost 9 bases and J 4 bases, leaving 19 bases between the germline ends. The CDR3 nucleotides read TGTGCCAGTTCACGGGCAGGGTTTCAATACGAGCAGTACTTC. Protein product: CASSRAGFQYEQYF.

The chain combines TRBV5-1 with TRBJ1-1; 8 bases are a match to TRBD1. The germline gives CDR1 SGHRS, CDR2 YFSETQ. The CDR3 is made up of 15 amino acids. J gave up 5 bases and V 4 bases, and 10 bases lay outside the gene matches. The CDR3 reads CASSQPTGEWTEAFF. The CDR3 nucleotides read TGCGCCAGCAGCCAACCGACAGGGGAGTGGACTGAAGCTTTCTTT.

The chain recombines TRBV12-3 or TRBV12-4 with TRBJ2-6; no definite D call. The CDR3 spans 13 residues. Trimming cost V 6 bases and J 12 bases, with 15 bases left between them. The CDR3 bases are TGTGCCAGCAGCCTAGAAGGAGTCGTCGTCCTGACTTTC. Its protein product is CASSLEGVVVLTF.

The chain uses TRBV19 and TRBJ2-2; 10 bases match TRBD1. This CDR3 region has 15 residues. CDR1 is LNHDA and CDR2 is SQIVND in the germline V gene (reference sequence). After removal of 7 bases from V and 6 bases from J, the junction contained 8 bases not matched to a gene. The CDR3, as DNA: TGTGCCAGTACTAAGGACAGGGGGTTGGCCGGGGAGCTGTTTTTT. Translating gives CASTKDRGLAGELFF.

This chain connects TRBV5-1 to TRBJ2-5; maybe TRBD1 (5 bases). Germline CDR1 reads SGHRS; CDR2 reads YFSETQ. Trimming shortened V by 0 bases and J by 2 bases, and 8 bases separated the two germline ends. The CDR3 extends over 14 amino acids. CDR3 in DNA: TGCGCCAGCAGCTTGGGGCCAGGGCAAGAGACCCAGTACTTC. Protein sequence: CASSLGPGQETQYF.

J is TRBJ1-2 and V is TRBV6-5, with a possible D match to TRBD1 (6 bases). The CDR3 contains 14 residues. The V end lost 3 bases, the J end lost 4 bases, and 12 bases lay between the germline ends. From germline, CDR1 is MNHEY and CDR2 SVGAGI. Here the CDR3 reads CASSYAGVGYGYTF. For the CDR3, the DNA is TGTGCCAGCAGTTATGCAGGGGTCGGCTATGGCTACACCTTC.

The chain uses TRBV7-2 and TRBJ2-7; 8 bases are a match to TRBD1. CDR1 and CDR2 (germline): SGHTA, FQGNSA. V shed 5 bases, J shed 2 bases, and the junction held 11 bases outside the gene matches. This CDR3 is built from 16 residues. The CDR3 bases are TGTGCCAGCAGCGCATCCGGGACAGGACCTCCCTACGAGCAGTACTTC. The encoded protein is CASSASGTGPPYEQYF.

The table lists this clone with a count of one. The chain links TRBV2 to TRBJ2-1; TRBD2 matches 9 bases. Germline assignment: CDR1 SNHLY and CDR2 FYNNEI. Unmatched junction bases numbered 10, after V lost 4 bases and J lost 9 bases. This CDR3 comprises 15 residues. The CDR3 loop reads CASSVGLAVRGEQFF. CDR3 DNA sequence: TGTGCCAGCAGTGTGGGACTAGCCGTGCGGGGTGAGCAGTTCTTC.

The chain combines TRBV15 with TRBJ1-5, with a tentative D call TRBD1 (5 bases). This CDR3 has 14 residues. V shed 1 base and J shed 6 bases, with 10 bases lying between them. CDR1 and CDR2 (germline): LNHNV, YYDKDF (reference sequence). The CDR3 spells CATSRAAGIQPQHF. CDR3 bases: TGTGCCACCAGCAGAGCGGCAGGGATTCAGCCCCAGCATTTT.